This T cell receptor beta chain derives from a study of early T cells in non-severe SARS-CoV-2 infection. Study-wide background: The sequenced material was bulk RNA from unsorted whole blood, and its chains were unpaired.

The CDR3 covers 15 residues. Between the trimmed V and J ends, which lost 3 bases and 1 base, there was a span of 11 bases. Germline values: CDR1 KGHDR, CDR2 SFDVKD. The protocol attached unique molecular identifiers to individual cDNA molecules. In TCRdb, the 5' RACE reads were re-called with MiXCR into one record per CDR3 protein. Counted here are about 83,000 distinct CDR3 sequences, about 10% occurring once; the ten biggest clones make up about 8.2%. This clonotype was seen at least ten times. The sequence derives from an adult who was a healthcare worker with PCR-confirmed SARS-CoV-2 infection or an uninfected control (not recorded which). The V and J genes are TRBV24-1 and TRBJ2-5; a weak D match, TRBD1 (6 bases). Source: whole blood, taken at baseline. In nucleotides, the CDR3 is TGTGCCACCAGTGATCCGGGACACGGCCAAGAGACCCAGTACTTC. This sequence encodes CATSDPGHGQETQYF.